This is a list of T cell receptor beta chains from one sample in a study of shared clonotypes between healthy human individuals. The table came from immunoSEQ multiplex PCR; TCRdb's copy has only in-frame clones and leaves some out. The sample includes about 510,000 clones, about four fifths of them seen just once. The sample taken for sequencing was PBMCs. Source of these receptors: a woman in her thirties or forties in good health. Some clones in this sample may be carry-over from other donors' samples. The CDR3 runs from the conserved cysteine through the conserved F or W. The D gene is left open where the match is weak. Clone size is stated in some rows and not others, as once, few, many or a class when expanded.

j_call v_call clone_size d_call cdr3_nt cdr3_aa
TRBJ2-7 TRBV11-2 - - TGTGCCAGCAGCCCCAGACAGGAATCCTACGAGCAGTACTTC CASSPRQESYEQYF
TRBJ1-1 TRBV19 - - TGTGCCAGTAGTATAGCAGGGGCGCACACTGAAGCTTTCTTT CASSIAGAHTEAFF
TRBJ1-2 TRBV7-3 - - TGTGCCAGCAGCCTCCACCCCGACAGGCCCTATGGCTACACCTTC CASSLHPDRPYGYTF
TRBJ2-7 TRBV11-3 once - TGTGCCAGCAGCCGGGGCCAGGAATACGAGCAGTACTTC CASSRGQEYEQYF
TRBJ2-5 TRBV10-2 - TRBD2 TGCGCCAGCAGGATTAGCGGGAGGGGGCGGGAGACCCAGTACTTC CASRISGRGRETQYF
TRBJ1-5 TRBV29-1 - TRBD1 TGCAGCGTTGACGCCGGGACAGGGGGCAATCAGCCCCAGCATTTT CSVDAGTGGNQPQHF
TRBJ1-2 TRBV2 - - TGTGCCAGCGGGGTCCGGGGCTACACCTTC CASGVRGYTF
TRBJ2-7 TRBV28 - TRBD1 TGTGCCTGCGATTCTCCGGGACAGGGCTACGAGCAGTACTTC CACDSPGQGYEQYF
TRBJ1-2 TRBV28 - - TGTGCCAGCAGTTCCCATGTGGACTATGGCTACACCTTC CASSSHVDYGYTF
TRBJ2-7 TRBV5-1 - - TGCGCCAGCAGCTCGGACAGCGTGGGGGACGAGCAGTACTTC CASSSDSVGDEQYF
TRBJ1-1 TRBV23-1 - - TGCGCCAGCAGTCGCCCGGCAGGGATGAACACTGAAGCTTTCTTT CASSRPAGMNTEAFF
TRBJ2-1 TRBV5-4 - - TGTGCCAGCAGCTTGGACTGGACCAGCTCCTACAATGAGCAGTTCTTC CASSLDWTSSYNEQFF
TRBJ2-7 TRBV7-9 - - TGTGCCAGCAGCTTAACAGCTGATCCCTACGAGCAGTACTTC CASSLTADPYEQYF
TRBJ2-5 TRBV29-1 - - TGCAGCGTTGACTGGGGGGATGGTGAGACCCAGTACTTC CSVDWGDGETQYF
TRBJ2-4 TRBV18 - TRBD1 TGTGCCAGCTCAGCACAGGACAGGGCGGAAAACATTCAGTACTTC CASSAQDRAENIQYF
TRBJ1-4 TRBV6-6 - - TGTGCCAGCAGTTATGGCAGGTTCGCAACTAATGAAAAACTGTTTTTT CASSYGRFATNEKLFF
TRBJ2-1 TRBV9 - - TGTGCCAGCAGCGTAGGAAGCCTATCCTACAATGAGCAGTTCTTC CASSVGSLSYNEQFF
TRBJ1-3 TRBV28 - - TGTGCCAGCAGGGGCACCTTCTCTGGAAACACCATATATTTT CASRGTFSGNTIYF
TRBJ1-2 TRBV19 - TRBD1 TGTGCCAGTAGTATGAATTCGGGACAGGGGTTTTATGGCTACACCTTC CASSMNSGQGFYGYTF
TRBJ2-7 TRBV28 - TRBD1 TGTGCCAGCAGTTTATTGGGGACAGGGGCGACCTACGAGCAGTACTTC CASSLLGTGATYEQYF
TRBJ2-5 TRBV6-1 - TRBD2 TGTGCCAGCAGTGAAGCGAGCCTAGCGGTAGGGACCCAGTACTTC CASSEASLAVGTQYF
TRBJ2-7 TRBV19 once TRBD1 TGTGCCAGTAGTAACCGGGACAGGGTATCCCACGAGCAGTACTTC CASSNRDRVSHEQYF
TRBJ2-7 TRBV7-9 - TRBD2 TGTGCCAGCAGCGTTACTAGCGGGGCCTACGAGCAGTACTTC CASSVTSGAYEQYF
TRBJ1-5 TRBV7-6 - - TGTGCCAGCAGCTTATTTGAGGGGCTCGGTCAGCCCCAGCATTTT CASSLFEGLGQPQHF
TRBJ2-1 TRBV2 - TRBD1 TGTGCCAGCAGGGGGACAGGGGCCAATGAGCAGTTCTTC CASRGTGANEQFF
TRBJ1-6 TRBV27 - TRBD1 TGTGCCAGCAGGTGGGGACAGGGGAATTCACCCCTCCACTTT CASRWGQGNSPLHF
TRBJ2-6 TRBV27 once TRBD1 TGTGCCAGCAGTTCCCCGGGACAGAGTAACTCTGGGGCCAACGTCCTGACTTTC CASSSPGQSNSGANVLTF
TRBJ1-5 TRBV4-2 - - TGTGCCAGCAGCCAGGACCGGGACACCCGGGTTTGGCCCCAGCATTTT CASSQDRDTRVWPQHF
TRBJ2-1 TRBV25-1 - - TGTGCCAGCAGGGAATTCAATGAGCAGTTCTTC CASREFNEQFF
TRBJ1-1 TRBV19 - - TGTGCCAGTAGCCGCCAGACAGGTCACACTGAAGCTTTCTTT CASSRQTGHTEAFF
TRBJ2-1 TRBV10-3 - TRBD1 TGTGCCATCAGTGAGGATCGGGGACAGGGGGCCCGGAATGAGCAGTTCTTC CAISEDRGQGARNEQFF
TRBJ1-1 TRBV7-9 - - TGTGCCAGCAGCTTAGATTCCAACACTGAAGCTTTCTTT CASSLDSNTEAFF
TRBJ2-3 TRBV5-6 - TRBD2 TGTGCCAGCAGTTATAGCGGGGGGGCAGATACGCAGTATTTT CASSYSGGADTQYF
TRBJ2-2 TRBV5-4 - TRBD1 TGTGCCAGCGGGGCCCCGGGACAGGGGGCGGGAACCGGGGAGCTGTTTTTT CASGAPGQGAGTGELFF
TRBJ2-7 TRBV5-1 - TRBD2 TGCGCCAGCAGCTTGAGGGCGGGAGAAGACGAGCAGTACTTC CASSLRAGEDEQYF
TRBJ2-7 TRBV7-2 - TRBD2 TGTGCCAGCAGCTCTCTAGCGGCCCTCTACTCGGGGGAGCAGTACTTC CASSSLAALYSGEQYF
TRBJ2-7 TRBV6-5 - - TGTGCCAGCGGGAGCTCCTACGAGCAGTACTTC CASGSSYEQYF
TRBJ2-3 TRBV9 - TRBD2 TGTGCCAGCAGCGTAGAGGTAGCGGGGGCGTTTTATACGCAGTATTTT CASSVEVAGAFYTQYF
TRBJ2-3 TRBV19 - - TGTGCCAGTAGTATAATGGGTAACACAGATACGCAGTATTTT CASSIMGNTDTQYF
TRBJ2-7 TRBV27 - TRBD2 TGTGCCAGCCGGGGACTAGCGGCCTCCTACGAGCAGTACTTC CASRGLAASYEQYF
TRBJ1-4 TRBV6-5 once - TGTGCCAGCAGTCCGTCAATCCTGAGGAGACTGTTTTTT CASSPSILRRLFF
TRBJ2-2 TRBV29-1 - - TGCAGCGTTGACAGCAGCGCCGGGGAGCTGTTTTTT CSVDSSAGELFF
TRBJ2-3 TRBV5-1 - - TGCGCCAGCAGCTTGGAGGGACTCCAGAGCACAGATACGCAGTATTTT CASSLEGLQSTDTQYF
TRBJ1-5 TRBV6-1 few - TGTGCCAGCAGTGAAGGGCTTCAGGGATTTCAGCCCCAGCATTTT CASSEGLQGFQPQHF
TRBJ1-3 TRBV6-5 once - TGTGCCAGCAGTTACGGTTTCCTGAGCTCTGGAAACACCATATATTTT CASSYGFLSSGNTIYF
TRBJ2-7 TRBV9 - TRBD2 TGTGCCAGCAGCGCTTCGGGGGGGAGCGCTTCCTACGAGCAGTACTTC CASSASGGSASYEQYF
TRBJ2-5 TRBV2 once - TGTGCCAGCAGTGGCCTCCAAGAGACCCAGTACTTC CASSGLQETQYF
TRBJ2-3 TRBV29-1 - - TGCAGCGTGCACCGCGACAGCACAGATACGCAGTATTTT CSVHRDSTDTQYF